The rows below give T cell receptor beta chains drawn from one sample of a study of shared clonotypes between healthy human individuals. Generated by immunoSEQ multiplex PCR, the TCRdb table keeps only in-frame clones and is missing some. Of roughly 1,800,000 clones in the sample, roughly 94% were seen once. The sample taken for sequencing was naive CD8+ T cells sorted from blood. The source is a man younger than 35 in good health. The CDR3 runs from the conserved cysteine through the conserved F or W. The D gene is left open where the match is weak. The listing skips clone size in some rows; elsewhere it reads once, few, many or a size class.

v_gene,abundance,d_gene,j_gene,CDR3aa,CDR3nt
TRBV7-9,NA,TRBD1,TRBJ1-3,CASSREGRTGRNTIYF,TGTGCCAGCAGCCGTGAGGGCCGGACAGGGAGAAACACCATATATTTT
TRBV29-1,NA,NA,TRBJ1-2,CSVPGLGYTF,TGCAGCGTTCCCGGTCTTGGCTACACCTTC
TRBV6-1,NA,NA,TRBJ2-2,CASSDTQVGELFF,TGTGCCAGCAGTGATACCCAGGTTGGGGAGCTGTTTTTT
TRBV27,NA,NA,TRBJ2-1,CASRPLGGNNEQFF,TGTGCCAGCAGGCCACTTGGAGGAAACAATGAGCAGTTCTTC
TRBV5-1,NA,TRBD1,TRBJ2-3,CASSLDWDRSSDTQYF,TGCGCCAGCAGCTTGGACTGGGACAGATCGTCAGATACGCAGTATTTT
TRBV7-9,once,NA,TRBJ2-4,CASSSRTTLKNIQYF,TGTGCCAGCAGCTCAAGGACTACCCTTAAAAACATTCAGTACTTC
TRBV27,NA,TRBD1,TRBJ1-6,CASSLSGTGQSPLHF,TGTGCCAGCAGTTTATCCGGGACAGGGCAGTCACCCCTCCACTTT
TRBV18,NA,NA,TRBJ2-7,CASSLGHSYEQYF,TGTGCCAGCTCACTGGGCCACTCCTACGAGCAGTACTTC
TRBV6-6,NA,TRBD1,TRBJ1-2,CASSSTDQGARGYTF,TGTGCCAGCAGTTCTACGGATCAGGGGGCTAGAGGCTACACCTTC
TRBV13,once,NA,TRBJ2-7,CASSLSRTYEQYF,TGTGCCAGCAGCTTAAGCCGCACCTACGAGCAGTACTTC
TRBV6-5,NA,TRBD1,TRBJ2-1,CASSQRGTGQDEQFF,TGTGCCAGCAGCCAAAGAGGGACAGGGCAGGATGAGCAGTTCTTC
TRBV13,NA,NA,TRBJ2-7,CASSSRTEGDYEQYF,TGTGCCAGCAGCTCTCGGACCGAAGGGGACTACGAGCAGTACTTC
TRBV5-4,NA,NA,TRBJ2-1,CASSPPEGNEQFF,TGTGCCAGCAGCCCACCAGAGGGTAATGAGCAGTTCTTC
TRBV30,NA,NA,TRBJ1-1,CAWSPSGIEAFF,TGTGCCTGGAGTCCGTCGGGGATTGAAGCTTTCTTT
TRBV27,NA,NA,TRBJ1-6,CASSLRAGLESPLHF,TGTGCCAGCAGTCTTCGGGCGGGGCTAGAATCACCCCTCCACTTT
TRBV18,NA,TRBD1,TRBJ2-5,CASSLSRDRGFGETQYF,TGTGCCAGCTCACTCTCCCGGGACAGGGGCTTCGGAGAGACCCAGTACTTC
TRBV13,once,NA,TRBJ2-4,CASSFEEEINIQYF,TGTGCCAGCAGCTTTGAAGAGGAAATCAACATTCAGTACTTC
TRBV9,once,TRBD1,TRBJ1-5,CASSGGTGSNQPQHF,TGTGCCAGCAGCGGCGGGACAGGAAGCAATCAGCCCCAGCATTTT
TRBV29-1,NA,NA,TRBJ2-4,CSGGRARDIQYF,TGCAGCGGCGGCAGGGCTCGTGACATTCAGTACTTC
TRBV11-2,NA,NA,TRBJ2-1,CASSSLGGGDYNEQFF,TGTGCCAGCAGCTCCCTCGGCGGAGGGGACTACAATGAGCAGTTCTTC
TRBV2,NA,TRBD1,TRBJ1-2,CASSYWTGYDYGYTF,TGTGCCAGCAGTTATTGGACAGGGTACGACTATGGCTACACCTTC
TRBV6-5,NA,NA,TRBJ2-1,CASSYSDLGGNEQFF,TGTGCCAGCAGTTACTCGGACCTTGGGGGGAATGAGCAGTTCTTC
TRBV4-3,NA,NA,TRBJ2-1,CASSQDRQDIWSSYNEQFF,TGCGCCAGCAGCCAAGATAGACAAGACATTTGGAGCTCCTACAATGAGCAGTTCTTC
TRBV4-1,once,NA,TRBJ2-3,CASSQEMYTDTQYF,TGCGCCAGCAGCCAAGAGATGTACACAGATACGCAGTATTTT
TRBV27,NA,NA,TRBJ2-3,CASSVYRDGTDTQYF,TGTGCCAGCAGTGTGTACCGGGACGGCACAGATACGCAGTATTTT
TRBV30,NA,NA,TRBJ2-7,CAPRGTYYEQYF,TGTGCCCCGAGGGGGACCTACTACGAGCAGTACTTC
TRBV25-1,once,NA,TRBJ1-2,CASSESFGGDGYTF,TGTGCCAGCAGTGAATCGTTCGGAGGGGATGGCTACACCTTC